The sample holds a few counts of the clone carrying this TCR beta chain. Its antigen is unknown. The study ran its PCR with 60 Vbeta and 13 Jbeta primers. Sequencing was performed with immunoSEQ multiplex PCR; in TCRdb, only in-frame clones are kept and a portion is missing. Among some 130,000 clones listed, around 80% were seen once. Germline assignment: CDR1 MNHNS and CDR2 SASEGT. Trimming took 3 bases from V and 4 from J, leaving 9 bases between them. The CDR3 covers 13 residues. The data stem from a study of cytomegalovirus exposure and HLA in healthy donors. Study conclusions and caveats: A later look showed TCR association rates differing by HLA locus, highest for DRB1 and lowest for HLA-C.

The origin of this receptor is a human donor in good health. The sample comprised PBMCs. The rearrangement uses TRBV6-1 and TRBJ1-1; no reliable D call. DNA of the CDR3: TGTGCCAGCAGTGAGGTTATAGCCACTGAAGCTTTCTTT. Amino acid sequence: CASSEVIATEAFF.